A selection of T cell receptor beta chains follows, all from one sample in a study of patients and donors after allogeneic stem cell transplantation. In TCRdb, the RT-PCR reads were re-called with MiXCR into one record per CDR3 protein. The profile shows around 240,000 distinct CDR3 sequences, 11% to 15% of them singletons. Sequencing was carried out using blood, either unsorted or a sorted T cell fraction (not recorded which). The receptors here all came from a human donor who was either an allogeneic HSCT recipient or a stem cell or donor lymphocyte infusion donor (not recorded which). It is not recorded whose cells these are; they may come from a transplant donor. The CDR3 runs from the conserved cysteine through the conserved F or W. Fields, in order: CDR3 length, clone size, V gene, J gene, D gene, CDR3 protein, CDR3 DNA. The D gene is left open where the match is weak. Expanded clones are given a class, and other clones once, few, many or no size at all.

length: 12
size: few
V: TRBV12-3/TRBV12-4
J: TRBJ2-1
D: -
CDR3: CASSLHYNEQFF
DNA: TGTGCCAGCAGTCTACACTACAATGAGCAGTTCTTC

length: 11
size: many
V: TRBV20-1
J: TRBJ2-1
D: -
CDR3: CSARDRNEQFF
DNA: TGCAGTGCTAGAGATCGGAATGAGCAGTTCTTC

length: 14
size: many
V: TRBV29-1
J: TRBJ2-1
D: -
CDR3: CSVILLYSYNEQFF
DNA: TGCAGCGTGATACTTCTATACTCCTACAATGAGCAGTTCTTC

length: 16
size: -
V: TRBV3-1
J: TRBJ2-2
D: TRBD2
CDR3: CASRTTSGRDTGELFF
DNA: TGTGCCAGCAGAACTACTAGCGGGAGGGACACCGGGGAGCTGTTTTTT

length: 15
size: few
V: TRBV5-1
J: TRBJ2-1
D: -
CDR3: CASSLVGTSYNEQFF
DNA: TGCGCCAGCAGCTTGGTGGGGACTTCCTACAATGAGCAGTTCTTC

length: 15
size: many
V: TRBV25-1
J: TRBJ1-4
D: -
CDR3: CASSDSGATNEKLFF
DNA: TGTGCCAGCAGTGATTCGGGTGCAACTAATGAAAAACTGTTTTTT

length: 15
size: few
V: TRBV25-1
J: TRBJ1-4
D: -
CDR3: CASKVGGATNEKLFF
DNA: TGTGCCAGCAAAGTAGGGGGAGCAACTAATGAAAAACTGTTTTTT

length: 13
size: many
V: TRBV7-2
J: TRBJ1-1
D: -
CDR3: CASSPQGTDTHSF
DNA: TGTGCCAGCAGCCCACAGGGAACGGATACCCATTCTTTT

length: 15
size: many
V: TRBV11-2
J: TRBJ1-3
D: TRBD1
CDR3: CASSLEGQAGNTIYF
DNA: TGTGCCAGCAGCTTAGAGGGACAGGCCGGAAACACCATATATTTT

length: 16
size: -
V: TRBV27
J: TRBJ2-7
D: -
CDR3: CASSLSHRVTINEQYF
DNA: TGTGCCAGCAGTTTATCGCACAGGGTAACTATAAACGAGCAGTACTTC

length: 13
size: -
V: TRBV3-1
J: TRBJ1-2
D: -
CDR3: CASSFDRTYGYTF
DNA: TGTGCCAGCAGCTTTGACAGGACCTATGGCTACACCTTC

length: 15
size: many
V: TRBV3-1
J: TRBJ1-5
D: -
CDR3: CASRSTGGSNQPQHF
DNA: TGTGCCAGCAGGTCGACTGGAGGTAGCAATCAGCCCCAGCATTTT

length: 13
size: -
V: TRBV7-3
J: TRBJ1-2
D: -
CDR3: CASSFSWGHGYTF
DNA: TGTGCCAGCAGCTTCTCCTGGGGCCATGGCTACACCTTC

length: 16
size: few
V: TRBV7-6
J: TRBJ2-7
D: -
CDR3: CASSRLMAGSSYEQYF
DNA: TGTGCCAGCAGCCGCCTGATGGCGGGAAGCTCCTACGAGCAGTACTTC

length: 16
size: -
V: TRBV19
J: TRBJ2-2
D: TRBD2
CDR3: CASSTQGLAGSGELFF
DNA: TGTGCCAGTAGTACCCAAGGACTAGCGGGATCTGGGGAGCTGTTTTTT

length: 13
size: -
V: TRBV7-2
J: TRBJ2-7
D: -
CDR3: CASSRGFDYEQYF
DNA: TGTGCCAGCAGCCGGGGATTCGACTACGAGCAGTACTTC

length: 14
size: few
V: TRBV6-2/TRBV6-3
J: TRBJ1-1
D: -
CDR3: CASSYPTARTEAFF
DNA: TGTGCCAGCAGTTACCCGACCGCAAGAACTGAAGCTTTCTTT

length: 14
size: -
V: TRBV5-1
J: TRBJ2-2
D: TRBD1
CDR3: CASSPRQGTGELFF
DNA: TGCGCCAGCAGCCCACGACAGGGAACCGGGGAGCTGTTTTTT

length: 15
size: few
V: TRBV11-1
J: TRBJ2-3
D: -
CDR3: CASSQGSQGTDTQYF
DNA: TGTGCCAGCAGCCAAGGGAGCCAGGGAACAGATACGCAGTATTTT

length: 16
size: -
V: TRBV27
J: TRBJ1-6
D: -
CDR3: CASRSDGSNYNSPLHF
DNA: TGTGCCAGCAGAAGTGATGGATCCAACTATAATTCACCCCTCCACTTT

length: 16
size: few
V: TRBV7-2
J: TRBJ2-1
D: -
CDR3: CASSGGGLADYNEQFF
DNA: TGTGCCAGCAGCGGGGGGGGGCTAGCGGACTACAATGAGCAGTTCTTC

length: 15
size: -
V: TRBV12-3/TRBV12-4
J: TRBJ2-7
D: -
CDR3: CASIAGGGPSYEQYF
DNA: TGTGCCAGCATTGCAGGGGGAGGCCCCTCCTACGAGCAGTACTTC

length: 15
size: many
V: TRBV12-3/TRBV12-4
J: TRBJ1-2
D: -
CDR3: CASSSRQLWDYGYTF
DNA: TGTGCCAGCAGTAGCAGACAGCTCTGGGACTATGGCTACACCTTC

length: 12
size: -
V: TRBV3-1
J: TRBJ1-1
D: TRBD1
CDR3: CASGQGGTEAFF
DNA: TGTGCCAGCGGACAGGGCGGCACTGAAGCTTTCTTT

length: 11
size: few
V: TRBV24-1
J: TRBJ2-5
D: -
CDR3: CATSVKETQYF
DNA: TGTGCCACCAGCGTAAAAGAGACCCAGTACTTC

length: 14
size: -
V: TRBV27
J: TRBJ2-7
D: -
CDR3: CASSQGLKSYEQYF
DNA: TGTGCCAGCAGTCAGGGACTCAAAAGCTACGAGCAGTACTTC